The clone carrying this TCR beta chain was recorded a few times. Its specificity is not known. The sample comes from a study of beta chain features in type 1 diabetes. Whole-study results and caveats: A PCR bias possibly favoring shorter templates would apply equally to patients and controls. When Type 1 diabetes patients were examined, their TCRB CDR3s proved moderately but significantly shorter in all four CD4+ subsets. For TCRB rearrangement, an influence of HLA type remained unresolved here.

Of the isolated RNA, all was reverse transcribed, and so the sequenced material was expressed TCRB transcripts. Assay used: immunoSEQ multiplex PCR; TCRdb lists only in-frame clones, some missing. The sample lists a few hundred thousand clones, over 12% occurring once. Germline V gene lookup returns CDR1 MDHEN and CDR2 SYDVKM. The J segment lost 3 bases and the V segment lost 3 bases, leaving 10 bases of the junction unmatched. The CDR3 spans 17 residues. Input material: naive CD4+ T cells from blood. The source is a woman aged 18-29 years in good health. The V call is TRBV28, the J call TRBJ2-5; 10 bases fit TRBD2. Here the CDR3 reads CASSFGLAGVWEETQYF. The CDR3, as DNA: TGTGCCAGCAGTTTCGGGCTAGCGGGAGTATGGGAAGAGACCCAGTACTTC.